The 25 T cell receptor beta chains below were found in one sample sequenced in a study of blood T cell repertoires in COVID-19. The protocol was immunoSEQ multiplex PCR, while the TCRdb copy is restricted to in-frame clones and leaves out a portion. Of about 210,000 clones listed, 82% were seen once; the top ten hold 7.8%. Input material: peripheral blood. These TCRs come from a woman in her sixties with COVID-19, enrolled during active disease.

The CDR3 DNA reads TGTGCCAGCAGCTTAGCGTTTCTAGCGGGACAAGAGACCCAGTACTTC. As protein: CASSLAFLAGQETQYF. The chain joins TRBV7-8 to TRBJ2-5; the match to TRBD2 covers 9 bases. CDR3 length: 16 amino acids. With 0 bases clipped from V and 2 bases from J, the junction kept 4 bases outside the gene matches. Germline V gives CDR1 SGHVS, CDR2 FQNEAQ.

The rearrangement uses TRBV9 and TRBJ1-2; D uncertain. Trimming took off 0 bases at V and 8 bases at J, with 14 bases between the two ends. This CDR3 contains 14 residues. Germline V gene data show CDR1 as SGDLS and CDR2 as YYNGEE. In DNA, the CDR3 is TGTGCCAGCAGCGTAGCGTCGGCAGGCGAAGGCTACACCTTC. This gives the protein CASSVASAGEGYTF.

The rearrangement joins TRBV5-1 to TRBJ2-2, with TRBD1 matching 8 bases. The CDR3 is 16 residues long. CDR1 and CDR2 from the germline V gene are SGHRS and YFSETQ. V shed 0 bases and J 5 bases; nucleotides not matched to a gene: 6. The CDR3 protein is CASSLGQGAGTGELFF. CDR3 nucleotide sequence: TGCGCCAGCAGCTTGGGGCAGGGGGCTGGAACCGGGGAGCTGTTTTTT.

The CDR3 loop is CATSDPAPGLSITDTQYF. CDR3 coding DNA: TGTGCCACCAGTGATCCTGCTCCCGGACTCTCAATCACAGATACGCAGTATTTT. V gene TRBV24-1 combines with J gene TRBJ2-3, with D possibly TRBD2 on 5 matching bases. The germline V and J ends were trimmed by 3 bases and 2 bases, with 20 bases remaining between them. Looked up from germline, CDR1 is KGHDR and CDR2 is SFDVKD. The length of the CDR3 is 18 residues.

This chain connects TRBV6-5 to TRBJ1-2; D possibly corresponds to TRBD1 (6 bases). The CDR3 is 12 residues long. Trimming cost V 6 bases and J 4 bases, with 9 bases left between them. Germline V gives CDR1 MNHEY, CDR2 SVGAGI. Here the CDR3 reads CASRGQLYGYTF. CDR3 nucleotide sequence: TGTGCCAGCAGAGGACAGCTCTATGGCTACACCTTC.

The rearrangement links TRBV28 to TRBJ1-1; D is unresolved. V was clipped by 5 bases and J by 1 base, with 5 bases between them. The CDR3 is 12 residues long. The germline CDR1 and CDR2 sequences are MDHEN and SYDVKM. CDR3 residues: CASSLKNTEAFF. For the CDR3, the DNA is TGTGCCAGCAGTCTTAAGAACACTGAAGCTTTCTTT.

The V and J genes are TRBV5-8 and TRBJ2-5; TRBD1 matches 11 bases. The trim removed 3 bases at V and 3 bases at J, leaving 1 base unmatched. This CDR3 has 14 residues. Germline-derived CDR1 and CDR2 are SGHTS and YDEGEE. The CDR3 sequence: CASSWGQGEETQYF. The CDR3, as DNA: TGTGCCAGCAGCTGGGGACAGGGGGAAGAGACCCAGTACTTC.

V is TRBV5-5 and J is TRBJ1-3, with D possibly matching TRBD1 (5 bases). Between the trimmed V and J ends, which lost 0 bases and 8 bases, there was a span of 9 bases. Germline V lookup: CDR1 SGHKS, CDR2 YYEKEE (reference sequence). There are 13 residues in the CDR3. CDR3 residues: CASSLARGDTIYF. The DNA of the CDR3 is TGTGCCAGCAGCTTGGCAAGGGGTGACACCATATATTTT.

V is TRBV11-2 and J is TRBJ2-7, with D possibly being TRBD1 (6 bases). Trimming cost V 5 bases and J 7 bases, with 15 bases left between them. Germline assignment: CDR1 SGHAT and CDR2 FQNNGV. This CDR3 is built from 13 residues. The CDR3 DNA reads TGTGCCAGCAGCCCAGGGGCCCGAGGGGAGCAGTACTTC. Residues: CASSPGARGEQYF.

This clone was seen a handful of times. J is TRBJ2-5 and V is TRBV6-6; no clear D gene. The CDR3 extends over 14 amino acids. The germline CDR1 and CDR2 sequences are MNHNY and SVGAGI (reference sequence). V was clipped by 7 bases and J by 3 bases, with 15 bases between them. In DNA form, the CDR3 reads TGTGCCAGCACCTTACGTCGGTTTGAAGAGACCCAGTACTTC. Amino acid sequence: CASTLRRFEETQYF.

The gene calls are TRBV6-6 and TRBJ1-2, with D maybe TRBD1 (6 bases). Germline V gives CDR1 MNHNY, CDR2 SVGAGI (reference sequence). The CDR3 spans 15 residues. Trimming took off 1 base at V and 8 bases at J, with 17 bases between the two ends. CDR3 bases: TGTGCCAGCAGTTACTGGGGGCGATTGGGAGACGGCTACACCTTC. It encodes CASSYWGRLGDGYTF.

Concerning this clone: A junction boundary mismatches the germline segment, possibly from a read error. The chain has TRBV28 and TRBJ2-7; possibly TRBD1 for D (6 bases). The germline V gene encodes CDR1 MDHEN and CDR2 SYDVKM. This CDR3 comprises 13 residues. CDR3 coding DNA: TGTGCCAGCAGTTCCTGGACAGCCTACGGGCAGTACTTC. It yields the protein CASSSWTAYGQYF.

The chain has TRBV19 and TRBJ1-1; 10 nucleotides align to TRBD1. Germline V gene lookup returns CDR1 LNHDA and CDR2 SQIVND (reference sequence). Losses at the gene ends were 1 base for V and 8 bases for J; bases not matched to a gene: 7. The CDR3 is 15 amino acids. The CDR3, as DNA: TGTGCCAGTAGTATAGCGGGACAGGGGAAGAACGAAGCTTTCTTT. Its protein product is CASSIAGQGKNEAFF. The whole variable domain, remainder taken from reference TRBV19 and TRBJ1-1, is DGGITQSPKYLFRKEGQNVTLSCEQNLNHDAMYWYRQDPGQGLRLIYYSQIVNDFQKGDIAEGYSVSREKKESFPLTVTSAQKNPTAFYLCASSIAGQGKNEAFFGQGTRLTVV.

This clone was observed a few times. The rearrangement joins TRBV28 to TRBJ1-2; 8 bases are a match to TRBD1. Germline V gene sequence: CDR1 MDHEN, CDR2 SYDVKM. V gave up 5 bases and J gave up 4 bases; unmatched junction bases: 6. The length of the CDR3 is 14 residues. CDR3 in amino acids: CASSPTGEPYGYTF. CDR3 sequence (DNA): TGTGCCAGCAGTCCGACAGGGGAGCCCTATGGCTACACCTTC.

The chain has TRBV5-1 and TRBJ2-2; 7 nucleotides align to TRBD2. The CDR3 contains 16 residues. V trimming: 4 bases; J trimming: 0 bases; junction bases outside the gene matches: 6. Germline CDR1 and CDR2: SGHRS and YFSETQ. The CDR3 nucleotides read TGCGCCAGCAGCCTGGCGGGGGTATCGAACACCGGGGAGCTGTTTTTT. Amino acids: CASSLAGVSNTGELFF.

V is TRBV4-2 and J is TRBJ1-3; 7 bases match TRBD1. The J segment lost 1 base and the V segment lost 4 bases, leaving 7 bases of the junction unmatched. The CDR3 runs to 16 residues. The germline V gene has CDR1 LGHNA and CDR2 YNFKEQ. The CDR3 here is CASSLVTGQSGNTIYF. CDR3 bases: TGTGCCAGCAGCCTGGTGACAGGGCAATCTGGAAACACCATATATTTT.

CDR3 DNA: TGTGCCAGCAGCTTAGAGAACAGGGGTGACAATGAGCAGTTCTTC. Protein: CASSLENRGDNEQFF. The chain has TRBV7-3 and TRBJ2-1, with TRBD1 identical over 7 bases. J lost 5 bases, V lost 2 bases, and 6 bases had no gene match. The CDR3 length is 15 residues. Germline V gives CDR1 SGHTA, CDR2 FQGTGA.

The chain links TRBV5-6 to TRBJ2-2; 7 nucleotides match TRBD1. Looked up from germline, CDR1 is SGHDT and CDR2 is YYEEEE. This CDR3 has 15 residues. Losses at the gene ends were 2 bases for V and 5 bases for J; bases not matched to a gene: 6. CDR3 bases: TGTGCCAGCAGCTTTGATGGGACAGCGACCGGGGAGCTGTTTTTT. Translated, it gives CASSFDGTATGELFF.

This clone appeared once. This chain links TRBV4-1 with TRBJ2-5; no clear D. Germline lookup yields CDR1 MGHRA and CDR2 YSYEKL. The CDR3 extends over 15 amino acids. V lost 0 bases and J 0 bases, leaving 8 bases between the germline ends. The CDR3 DNA sequence: TGCGCCAGCAGCCAAGATGGAGCTAACCAAGAGACCCAGTACTTC. Amino acids: CASSQDGANQETQYF.

V and J are TRBV15 and TRBJ2-7; D is undetermined. The CDR3 is 13 amino acids. Trimming removed 6 bases at V and 3 bases at J, with 12 bases between. Germline V gene lookup returns CDR1 LNHNV and CDR2 YYDKDF (reference sequence). The DNA for the CDR3 is TGTGCCACCAGTTCCAGCGTTTACTACGAGCAGTACTTC. It specifies CATSSSVYYEQYF.

This clone was detected many times. V and J are TRBV2 and TRBJ2-5; 10 bases fit TRBD1. The germline V gene has CDR1 SNHLY and CDR2 FYNNEI. V was pared by 5 bases and J by 5 bases, with 11 bases of the junction left unmatched. This CDR3 is 16 amino acids long. DNA of the CDR3: TGTGCCAGCAGTAACACCGGGACAGGGGTTTTGGAGACCCAGTACTTC. Translated, it gives CASSNTGTGVLETQYF.

The chain is built from TRBV29-1 and TRBJ2-1; 9 positions agree with TRBD2. The CDR3 loop spans 14 amino acids. The germline gives CDR1 SQVTM, CDR2 ANQGSEA. V lost 7 bases, J lost 2 bases, and 6 bases stayed unmatched. Written as DNA, the CDR3 is TGCAGCGCGTCGACTAGCGGTGCCTACAATGAGCAGTTCTTC. Encoded protein: CSASTSGAYNEQFF.

V usage is TRBV6-1 and J usage is TRBJ2-5; tentative D call: TRBD2 (6 bases). Germline values: CDR1 MNHNS, CDR2 SASEGT. This CDR3 spans 14 amino acids. Trimming cost V 3 bases and J 1 base, with 9 bases left between them. DNA of the CDR3: TGTGCCAGCAGTGATTGGAGGGGCCAAGAGACCCAGTACTTC. It codes for CASSDWRGQETQYF.

The chain has TRBV21-1 and TRBJ2-2; the table's D gene call, TRBD2, was not cross checked with the DNA. TRBV21-1 constitutes a pseudogene. The CDR3 extends over 11 amino acids. The CDR3 protein is CASLGGGELFF. Here the CDR3 DNA reads TGTGCCAGTCTGGGGGGCGGGGAGCTGTTTTTT.

This clone was counted once. The chain links TRBV10-3 to TRBJ2-1, with 13 positions matching TRBD2. CDR3 length equals 18 residues. Trimming took 0 bases from V and 9 from J; bases not matched to a gene: 11. Germline V gives CDR1 ENHRY, CDR2 SYGVKD. In DNA form, the CDR3 reads TGTGCCATCAGTGAGTCTCGGACAGGGACTAGCGGGGTTGGTGAGCAGTTCTTC. As protein: CAISESRTGTSGVGEQFF.